The subject of this entry is one T cell receptor (beta chain). As handled by the study authors: Cell counts per sample came from amplifying reference gene primers. Using immunoSEQ multiplex PCR, the repertoire was profiled, and TCRdb retains in-frame clones only, with some absent. The V and J calls and clone size come from that table; D and trimming were worked out from the DNA. This repertoire shows 40,000 to 50,000 clones, over 75% found once; its top ten account for more than 7.5%. J lost 6 bases, V lost 1 base, and 4 bases had no gene match. The CDR3 has 16 residues. Per the germline V gene, CDR1 is SGHAT and CDR2 is FQNNGV. The sample belongs to a study of blood T cell repertoires in COVID-19. Across the whole study: Donors in the United States, Italy and Spain gave samples during acute or convalescent COVID-19. T cells, B-cell-depleted T cells, or PBMCs supplied cDNA or gDNA.

Sequencing was carried out using peripheral blood. This chain uses TRBV11-2 with TRBJ2-2; TRBD2 matches at 11 bases. This TCR derives from a man younger than 40 with active or convalescent COVID-19. CDR3 nucleotides: TGTGCCAGCAGCTTAGTAGCGGGAGGGAAGGCCGGGGAGCTGTTTTTT. Protein product: CASSLVAGGKAGELFF.